This T cell receptor beta chain was sequenced for a study of T cell changes during pregnancy in multiple sclerosis. Assay used: immunoSEQ multiplex PCR; TCRdb lists only in-frame clones, some missing. The sample records around 92,000 clones, under 95% being singletons. Germline V gene data show CDR1 as SGHTA and CDR2 as FQGTGA. CDR3 length equals 15 residues. With 5 bases clipped from V and 2 bases from J, the junction kept 2 bases outside the gene matches. The chain employs TRBV7-3 and TRBJ2-5; the match to TRBD2 covers 13 bases. The material sequenced was peripheral blood, taken after pregnancy. The clonotype comes from a female donor with multiple sclerosis, enrolled in a pregnancy study. The CDR3 spells CASSPTSGRQETQYF. CDR3 DNA: TGTGCCAGCAGCCCGACTAGCGGGAGGCAAGAGACCCAGTACTTC.